Each of the 10 T cell receptor beta chains below was sequenced from the same sample in a study of blood T cell repertoires in COVID-19. Method: immunoSEQ multiplex PCR; TCRdb's copy keeps in-frame clones and lacks some. The sample shows 120,000 to 150,000 clones, around 80% of them seen only once. Sequenced sample: peripheral blood. These receptors all come from a man aged 60-69 years with active or convalescent COVID-19.

This clone appeared once. The chain recombines TRBV7-2 with TRBJ2-7, with D unresolved. Germline V gene data show CDR1 as SGHTA and CDR2 as FQGNSA. CDR3 size: 15 residues. The germline V and J ends were trimmed by 3 bases and 0 bases, with 12 bases remaining between them. CDR3 loop: CASSFRSGSSYEQYF. The CDR3 nucleotides are TGTGCCAGCAGCTTTAGGTCGGGTTCCTCCTACGAGCAGTACTTC. The full variable domain, in which reference TRBV7-2 and TRBJ2-7 provide the parts outside the CDR3, is GAGVSQSPSNKVTEKGKDVELRCDPISGHTALYWYRQSLGQGLEFLIYFQGNSAPDKSGLPSDRFSAERTGGSVSTLTIQRTQQEDSAVYLCASSFRSGSSYEQYFGPGTRLTVT.

J is TRBJ1-2 and V is TRBV15; 8 nucleotides agree with TRBD1. V dropped 0 bases and J dropped 3; count of bases not matched to a gene: 6. This CDR3 contains 16 residues. Germline CDR1 and CDR2: LNHNV and YYDKDF (reference sequence). CDR3 region: CATSRDGTDRDYGYTF. In DNA, the CDR3 is TGTGCCACCAGCAGAGATGGGACGGACAGGGACTATGGCTACACCTTC.

This sequence joins TRBV28 and TRBJ1-5; 8 nucleotides match TRBD1. Germline CDR1 is MDHEN and CDR2 is SYDVKM. Trimming took 3 bases from V and 6 from J; bases not matched to a gene: 7. This CDR3 comprises 15 residues. This chain's CDR3 is CASSFRRTGSQPQHF. CDR3 sequence (DNA): TGTGCCAGCAGTTTTCGAAGGACAGGGAGTCAGCCCCAGCATTTT.

The CDR3 bases are TGTGCCAGCAGTTCGACAGGGCTCACTGAAGCTTTCTTT. Translated, it gives CASSSTGLTEAFF. The chain links TRBV28 to TRBJ1-1, with 7 bases aligning to TRBD1. The germline V gene encodes CDR1 MDHEN and CDR2 SYDVKM. V gave up 4 bases and J gave up 4 bases; unmatched junction bases: 3. CDR3 size: 13 residues.

The rearrangement uses TRBV4-3 and TRBJ2-3; a weak D match, TRBD2 (6 bases). Trimming removed 4 bases from V and 0 bases from J, with 17 bases in between. The germline gives CDR1 LGHNA, CDR2 YSLEER. CDR3 size: 17 residues. The CDR3 nucleotides are TGCGCCAGCAGCCGCGGGACTGGAGACTCTAGCACAGATACGCAGTATTTT. It codes for CASSRGTGDSSTDTQYF.

The V call is TRBV5-6, the J call TRBJ2-7; TRBD1 agrees at 8 bases. CDR3 size: 15 residues. V lost 4 bases to trimming and J lost 0 bases; unmatched junction nucleotides: 6. Germline lookup yields CDR1 SGHDT and CDR2 YYEEEE. CDR3 in amino acids: CASSEGTGLSYEQYF. The CDR3 region has the DNA TGTGCCAGCAGCGAAGGGACAGGCCTCTCCTACGAGCAGTACTTC.

The V gene is TRBV7-2, the J gene TRBJ2-5; 13 bases map to TRBD2. The CDR3 runs to 17 residues. The junction had 12 bases not matched to a gene; V was cut back by 5 bases and J by 6 bases. Germline CDR1 and CDR2: SGHTA and FQGNSA. The CDR3 DNA reads as TGTGCCAGCAGCCCCCCTTGGGGGACTAGCGGGACAAAGACCCAGTACTTC. It codes for CASSPPWGTSGTKTQYF.

The V and J genes are TRBV6-2 or TRBV6-3 and TRBJ1-1; 9 positions match TRBD1. The CDR3 runs to 14 residues. The germline gives CDR1 MNHEY, CDR2 SVGEGT. J gave up 11 bases and V 3 bases, and 10 bases lay outside the gene matches. The DNA of the CDR3 is TGTGCCAGCAGTTATCGCTTACAGGGGGCGCGTGCTTTCTTT. Translating gives CASSYRLQGARAFF.

The chain joins TRBV28 to TRBJ1-2, with TRBD1 matching over 7 bases. Looked up from germline, CDR1 is MDHEN and CDR2 is SYDVKM. The CDR3 has 13 residues. The V and J ends lost 6 bases and 5 bases, in that order; junction bases with no gene match: 6. CDR3 DNA sequence: TGTGCCAGCAGCCCCACAGGGGAATATGGCTACACCTTC. As protein: CASSPTGEYGYTF.

The chain uses TRBV27 and TRBJ2-5; 10 nucleotides align to TRBD2. Germline V lookup: CDR1 MNHEY, CDR2 SMNVEV (reference sequence). This CDR3 contains 15 residues. Germline trimming cut 0 bases from V and 10 bases from J; bases unmatched to any gene: 8. CDR3 sequence (DNA): TGTGCCAGCAGTTTATCACTAGCGGGAAGCGTAGACCAGTACTTC. Translated: CASSLSLAGSVDQYF.